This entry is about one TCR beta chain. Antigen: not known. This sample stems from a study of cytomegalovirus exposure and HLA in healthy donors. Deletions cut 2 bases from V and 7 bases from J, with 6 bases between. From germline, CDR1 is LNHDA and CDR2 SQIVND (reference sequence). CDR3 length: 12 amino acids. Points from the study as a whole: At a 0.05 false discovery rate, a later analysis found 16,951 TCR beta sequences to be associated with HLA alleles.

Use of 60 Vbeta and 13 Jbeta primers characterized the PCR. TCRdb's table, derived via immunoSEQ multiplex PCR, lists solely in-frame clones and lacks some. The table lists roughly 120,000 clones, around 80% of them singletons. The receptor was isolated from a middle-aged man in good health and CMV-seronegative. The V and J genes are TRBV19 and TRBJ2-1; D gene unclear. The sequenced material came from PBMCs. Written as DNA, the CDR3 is TGTGCCAGTAGTATAAGCGTTAATGAGCAGTTCTTC. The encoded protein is CASSISVNEQFF.